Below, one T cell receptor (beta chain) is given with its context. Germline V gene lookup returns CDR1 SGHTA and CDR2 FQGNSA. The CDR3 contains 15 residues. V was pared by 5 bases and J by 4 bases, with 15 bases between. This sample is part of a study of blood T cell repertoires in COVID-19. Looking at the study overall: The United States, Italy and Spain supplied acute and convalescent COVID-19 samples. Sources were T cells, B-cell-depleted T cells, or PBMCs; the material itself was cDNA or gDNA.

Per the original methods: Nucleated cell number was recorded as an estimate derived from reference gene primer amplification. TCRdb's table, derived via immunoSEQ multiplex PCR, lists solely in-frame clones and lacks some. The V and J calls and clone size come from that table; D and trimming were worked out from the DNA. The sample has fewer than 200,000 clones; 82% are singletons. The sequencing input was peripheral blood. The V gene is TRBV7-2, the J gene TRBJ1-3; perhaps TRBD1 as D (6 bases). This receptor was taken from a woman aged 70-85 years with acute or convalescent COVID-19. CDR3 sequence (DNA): TGTGCCAGCAGCGCCACAGGGCGAATGGGAAACACCATATATTTT. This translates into CASSATGRMGNTIYF.